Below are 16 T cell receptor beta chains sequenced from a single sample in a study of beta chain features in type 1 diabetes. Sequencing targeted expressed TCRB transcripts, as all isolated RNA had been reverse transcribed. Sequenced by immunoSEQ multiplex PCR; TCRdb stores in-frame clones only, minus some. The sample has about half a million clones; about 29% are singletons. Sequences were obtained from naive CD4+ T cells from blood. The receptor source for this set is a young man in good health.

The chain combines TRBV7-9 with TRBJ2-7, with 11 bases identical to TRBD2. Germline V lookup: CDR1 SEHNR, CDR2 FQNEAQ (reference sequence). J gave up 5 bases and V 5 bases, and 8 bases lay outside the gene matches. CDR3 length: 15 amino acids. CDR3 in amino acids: CASSHGLAGNDEQYF. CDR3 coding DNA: TGTGCCAGCAGCCATGGACTAGCGGGTAACGACGAGCAGTACTTC.

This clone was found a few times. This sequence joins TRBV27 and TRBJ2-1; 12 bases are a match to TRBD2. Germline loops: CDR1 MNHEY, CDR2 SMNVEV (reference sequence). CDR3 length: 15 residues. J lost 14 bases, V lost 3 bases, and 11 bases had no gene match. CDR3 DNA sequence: TGTGCCAGCAGTTTTTGGTCTAGCGGGAGGGCACCCAAGTTCTTC. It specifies CASSFWSSGRAPKFF.

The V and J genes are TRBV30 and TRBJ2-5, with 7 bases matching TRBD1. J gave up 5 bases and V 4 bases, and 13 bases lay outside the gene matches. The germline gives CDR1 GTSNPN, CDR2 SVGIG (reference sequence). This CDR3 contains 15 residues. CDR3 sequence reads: CAWKGTVGDRETQYF. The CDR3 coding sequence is TGTGCCTGGAAGGGGACAGTCGGCGACCGCGAGACCCAGTACTTC.

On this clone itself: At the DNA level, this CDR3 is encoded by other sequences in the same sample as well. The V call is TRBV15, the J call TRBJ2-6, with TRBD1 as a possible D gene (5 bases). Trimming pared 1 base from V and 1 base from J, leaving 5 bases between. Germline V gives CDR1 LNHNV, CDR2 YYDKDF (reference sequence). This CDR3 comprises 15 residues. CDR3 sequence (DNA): TGTGCCACCAGCAGAGCAGGGTCTGGGGCCAACGTCCTGACTTTC. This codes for CATSRAGSGANVLTF.

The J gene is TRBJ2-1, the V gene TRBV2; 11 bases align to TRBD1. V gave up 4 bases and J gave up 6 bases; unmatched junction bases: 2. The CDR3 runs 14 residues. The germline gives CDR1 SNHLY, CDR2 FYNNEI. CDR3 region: CASSGTGGLNEQFF. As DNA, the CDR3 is TGTGCCAGCAGTGGGACAGGGGGCCTCAATGAGCAGTTCTTC.

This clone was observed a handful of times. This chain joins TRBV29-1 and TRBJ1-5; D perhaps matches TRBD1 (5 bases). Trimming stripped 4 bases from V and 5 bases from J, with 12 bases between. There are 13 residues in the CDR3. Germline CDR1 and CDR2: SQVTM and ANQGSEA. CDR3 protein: CSVAARGDQPQHF. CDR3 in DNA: TGCAGCGTTGCAGCTAGGGGTGATCAGCCCCAGCATTTT.

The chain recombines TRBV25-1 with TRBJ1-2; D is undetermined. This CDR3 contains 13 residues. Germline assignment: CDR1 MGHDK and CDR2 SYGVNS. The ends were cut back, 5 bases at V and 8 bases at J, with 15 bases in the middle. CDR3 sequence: CASSSRDLRGYTF. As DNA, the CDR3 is TGTGCCAGCAGTAGTCGAGACCTTCGAGGCTACACCTTC.

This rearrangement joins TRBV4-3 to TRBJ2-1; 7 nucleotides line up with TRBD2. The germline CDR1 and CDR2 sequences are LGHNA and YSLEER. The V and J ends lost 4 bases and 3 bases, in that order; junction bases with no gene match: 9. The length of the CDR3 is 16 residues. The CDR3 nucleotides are TGCGCCAGCAGCCCTGGGACTGCGGGAGTCTACAATGAGCAGTTCTTC. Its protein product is CASSPGTAGVYNEQFF.

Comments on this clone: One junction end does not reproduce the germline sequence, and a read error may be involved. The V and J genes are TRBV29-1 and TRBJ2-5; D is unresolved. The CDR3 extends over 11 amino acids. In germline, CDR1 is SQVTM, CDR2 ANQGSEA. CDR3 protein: CSGEWQRTQYF. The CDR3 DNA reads TGCAGCGGTGAATGGCAGCGGACCCAGTACTTC.

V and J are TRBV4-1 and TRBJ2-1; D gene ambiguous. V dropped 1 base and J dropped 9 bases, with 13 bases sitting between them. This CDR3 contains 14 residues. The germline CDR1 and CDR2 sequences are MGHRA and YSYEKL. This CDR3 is CASSQVVLVTEQFF. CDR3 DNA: TGCGCCAGCAGCCAAGTGGTACTCGTCACTGAGCAGTTCTTC.

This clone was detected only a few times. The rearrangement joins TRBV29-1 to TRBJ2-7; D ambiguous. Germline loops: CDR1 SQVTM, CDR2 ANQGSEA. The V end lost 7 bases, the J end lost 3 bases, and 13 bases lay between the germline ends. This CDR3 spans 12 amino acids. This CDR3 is CSGAWSFYEQYF. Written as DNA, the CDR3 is TGCAGCGGGGCTTGGAGTTTCTACGAGCAGTACTTC.

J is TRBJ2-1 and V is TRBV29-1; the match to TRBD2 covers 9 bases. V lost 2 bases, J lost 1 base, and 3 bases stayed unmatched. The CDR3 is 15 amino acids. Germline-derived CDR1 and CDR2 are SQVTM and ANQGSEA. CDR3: CSVESSGDSYNEQFF. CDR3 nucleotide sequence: TGCAGCGTTGAATCTAGCGGGGATTCCTACAATGAGCAGTTCTTC.

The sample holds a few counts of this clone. CDR3 loop: CASSLIGGGFTDTQYF. CDR3 DNA sequence: TGTGCCAGCAGCTTGATAGGGGGTGGCTTCACAGATACGCAGTATTTT. V and J are TRBV5-4 and TRBJ2-3; perhaps TRBD1 as D (6 bases). The CDR3 spans 16 residues. The germline V and J ends were trimmed by 1 base and 2 bases, with 14 bases remaining between them. Germline CDR1 SGHNT, CDR2 YYREEE (reference sequence).

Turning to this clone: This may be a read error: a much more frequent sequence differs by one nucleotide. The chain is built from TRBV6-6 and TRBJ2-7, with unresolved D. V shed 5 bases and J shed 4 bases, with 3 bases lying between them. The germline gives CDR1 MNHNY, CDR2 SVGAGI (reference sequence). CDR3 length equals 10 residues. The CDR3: CASSEYEQYF. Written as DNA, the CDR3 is TGTGCCAGCAGTGAGTACGAGCAGTACTTC.

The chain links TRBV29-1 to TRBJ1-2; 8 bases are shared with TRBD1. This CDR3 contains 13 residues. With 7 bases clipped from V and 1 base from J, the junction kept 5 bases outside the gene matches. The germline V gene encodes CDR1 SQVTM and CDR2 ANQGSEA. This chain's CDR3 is CSAGGGVNYGYTF. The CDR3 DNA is TGCAGCGCAGGGGGCGGTGTTAACTATGGCTACACCTTC.

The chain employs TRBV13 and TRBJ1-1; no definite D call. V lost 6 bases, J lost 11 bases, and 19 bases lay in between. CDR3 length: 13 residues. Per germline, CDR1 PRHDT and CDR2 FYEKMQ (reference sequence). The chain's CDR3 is CASSPSRGVEAFF. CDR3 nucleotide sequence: TGTGCCAGCAGTCCCTCGCGGGGTGTAGAGGCTTTCTTT.